This TCR beta chain was sequenced during a study of blood T cell repertoires in COVID-19. Study summary: T cells, B-cell-depleted T cells, or PBMCs supplied cDNA or gDNA.

The assay was immunoSEQ multiplex PCR, and TCRdb's table has in-frame clones only and misses some. The sample lists about 170,000 clones, about 84% occurring once. Study members were between roughly 18 and 100 years old and lived in some 26 US regions. Recovered status applied to Cohort 3 donors who had two consecutive negative PCRs. It also applied to those with clearance or with symptom resolution. CDR1 and CDR2 from the germline V gene are SGHKS and YYEKEE (reference sequence). This CDR3 contains 15 residues. Losses at the gene ends were 7 bases for V and 5 bases for J; bases not matched to a gene: 9.

The V call is TRBV5-5, the J call TRBJ1-6; 7 positions agree with TRBD1. The sample consisted of PBMCs or T cells enriched from blood (not recorded which). The TCR comes from a man aged 45-60 years who had recovered from COVID-19. The CDR3 region is CASRTGDYNNSPLHF. For the CDR3, the DNA is TGTGCCAGCCGCACAGGGGATTACAATAATTCACCCCTCCACTTT.